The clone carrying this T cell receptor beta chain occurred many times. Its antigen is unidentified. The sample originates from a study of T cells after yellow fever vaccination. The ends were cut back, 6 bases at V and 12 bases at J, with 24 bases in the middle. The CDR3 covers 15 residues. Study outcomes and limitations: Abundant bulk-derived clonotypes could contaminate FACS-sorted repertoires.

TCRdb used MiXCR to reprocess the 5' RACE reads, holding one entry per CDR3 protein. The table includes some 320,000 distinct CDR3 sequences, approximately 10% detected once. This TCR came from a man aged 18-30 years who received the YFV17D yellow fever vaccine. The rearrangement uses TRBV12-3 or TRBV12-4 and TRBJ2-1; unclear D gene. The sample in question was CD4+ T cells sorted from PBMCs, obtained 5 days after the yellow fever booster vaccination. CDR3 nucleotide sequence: TGTGCCAGCAGCCGCCACGGTGTGGGCCGTCTCGGGCAGTTCTTC. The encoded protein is CASSRHGVGRLGQFF.